What follows are 9 T cell receptor beta chains derived from one specimen sequenced in a study of spatial heterogeneity in lung cancer (dated by TCRdb to the late 2010s). Library method: 5' RACE. Sequencing was performed on a NextSeq 500. TCRdb reprocessed the public reads (quality trimming at Q25 with fastp, clone calling with MiXCR) and kept in-frame beta chains. Under each unique CDR3 protein, matching rows form one entry showing the most common genes and DNA. Recorded for this sample are 60,000 to 80,000 distinct CDR3 sequences; less than 15% of them occurred a single time. Roughly 6.7% of the sample is taken by the ten largest. This specimen's time point label, interpreted: sample taken at primary tumor resection. Whole RNA extracted from tumor and nontumor lung tissue, or from cryopreserved PBMC samples, was used for TCR sequencing without cell sorting. The material sequenced was PBMCs, taken at surgery. Receptors were obtained from a male donor with early-stage non-small cell lung cancer.

The table lists this clonotype with a few counts. Possible read error: a much larger clone is one base away. The chain joins TRBV2 to TRBJ2-2; D ambiguous. The CDR3 sequence is 15 residues long. With 10 bases removed from V and 0 bases from J, the gap between germline ends came to 15 bases. Germline CDR1 and CDR2: SNHLY and FYNNEI. The CDR3: CANSPRTANTGELFF. The CDR3 coding sequence is TGTGCCAACAGCCCCCGGACGGCGAACACCGGGGAGCTGTTTTTT.

This clonotype was seen many times. V usage is TRBV19 and J usage is TRBJ2-4; 14 bases map to TRBD2. CDR1 is LNHDA, CDR2 SQIVND, per germline (reference sequence). With 5 bases clipped from V and 0 bases from J, the junction kept 15 bases outside the gene matches. The CDR3 contains 21 residues. CDR3 sequence (DNA): TGTGCCAGTAGTCTATGGGGGACTAGCGGGAGAGGGGTCGCAGCCAAAAACATTCAGTACTTC. Protein product: CASSLWGTSGRGVAAKNIQYF.

Many counts were recorded for this clonotype. V gene TRBV5-4 combines with J gene TRBJ2-2; D not resolved. The CDR3 covers 18 residues. Deletions cut 2 bases from V and 5 bases from J, with 22 bases between. CDR1 is SGHNT and CDR2 is YYREEE in the germline V gene (reference sequence). For the CDR3, the DNA is TGTGCCAGCAGCTTACTTCTCACCCCCCGATCCGGGACCGGGGAGCTGTTTTTT. Its translation: CASSLLLTPRSGTGELFF.

This clonotype occurred a few times. V is TRBV10-3 and J is TRBJ2-1; D unresolved. Germline CDR1 ENHRY, CDR2 SYGVKD. The CDR3 has 12 residues. Trimming left V 0 bases short and J 7 bases short, with 4 bases between. The CDR3 here is CAISESGNEQFF. The CDR3 nucleotides read TGTGCCATCAGTGAGTCCGGGAATGAGCAGTTCTTC.

The chain has TRBV20-1 and TRBJ1-1, with 7 bases that match TRBD1. With 0 bases clipped from V and 7 bases from J, the junction kept 8 bases outside the gene matches. Germline V gives CDR1 DFQATT, CDR2 SNEGSKA (reference sequence). The CDR3 loop spans 14 amino acids. CDR3 sequence reads: CSARDISDRREAFF. DNA for the CDR3: TGCAGTGCTAGAGATATCTCGGACAGGCGTGAAGCTTTCTTT.

V usage is TRBV2 and J usage is TRBJ2-7, with D possibly matching TRBD1 (5 bases). CDR1 is SNHLY and CDR2 is FYNNEI in the germline V gene. This CDR3 comprises 13 residues. The germline V and J ends were trimmed by 5 bases and 5 bases, with 13 bases remaining between them. The CDR3 coding sequence is TGTGCCAGCAGTTCCGCAGGGATGGACGAGCAGTACTTC. Residues: CASSSAGMDEQYF.

This clonotype was seen many times. The genes are TRBV7-6 and TRBJ2-3, with 13 bases identical to TRBD2. Losses at the gene ends were 5 bases for V and 1 base for J; bases not matched to a gene: 9. The CDR3 is 18 residues long. Germline V gene lookup returns CDR1 SGHVS and CDR2 FNYEAQ. The CDR3 nucleotides are TGTGCCAGCAGCGACGGGACTAGCGGGATACGAGGCACAGATACGCAGTATTTT. Protein product: CASSDGTSGIRGTDTQYF.

V usage is TRBV15 and J usage is TRBJ2-3; 9 bases line up with TRBD1. Losses at the gene ends were 4 bases for V and 3 bases for J; bases not matched to a gene: 8. The V gene's germline CDR1 is LNHNV and CDR2 YYDKDF (reference sequence). The CDR3 totals 16 residues. The CDR3 here is CATSKGYGQGTDTQYF. As DNA, the CDR3 is TGTGCCACCAGCAAAGGATACGGACAGGGGACAGATACGCAGTATTTT.

The chain couples TRBV27 to TRBJ1-1; D is unresolved. This CDR3 spans 14 amino acids. Deletions cut 5 bases from V and 6 bases from J, with 16 bases between. Per germline, CDR1 MNHEY and CDR2 SMNVEV (reference sequence). CDR3 sequence: CASSQPGSVPEAFF. The CDR3 DNA follows: TGTGCCAGCAGTCAACCAGGCTCAGTTCCTGAAGCTTTCTTT.